This T cell receptor beta chain was recorded in a study of siplizumab effects on memory and regulatory T cells. Assays covered roughly 10^5 TCR templates per sample. Sequenced by immunoSEQ multiplex PCR; TCRdb stores in-frame clones only, minus some. The table lists about 100,000 clones, approximately 90% of them singletons. Study outcomes and limitations: Siplizumab significantly reduced alloreactive sequences traceable to unstimulated CD4+ memory cells. The study found naive T cells seemingly more diverse than memory cells and seemingly major alloresponse contributors. Proliferating CD4+ or CD8+ clones, roughly 75-95% of them, lacked an assignable naive or memory phenotype.

V gave up 0 bases and J gave up 5 bases, with 9 bases separating them. Germline CDR1 reads SGDLS; CDR2 reads YYNGEE. There are 14 residues in the CDR3. In its sample, this clone was seen once. Its antigen is currently unknown. The V gene is TRBV9, the J gene TRBJ2-1; a possible D gene is TRBD2 (5 bases). The sequenced material came from Tregs sorted from blood. The origin of this receptor is a human donor in good health. The CDR3 DNA is TGTGCCAGCAGCGTAGAGCCAGCGGACAATGAGCAGTTCTTC. It translates to CASSVEPADNEQFF.